Listed below are T cell receptor beta chains from one sample, sequenced in a study of radiotherapy plus CTLA-4 blockade in lung cancer. Generated by immunoSEQ multiplex PCR, the TCRdb table keeps only in-frame clones and is missing some. The data contain approximately 80,000 clones, around 81% of them singletons. The specimen was peripheral blood, collected from a patient treated with radiotherapy plus ipilimumab. The receptors come from a human donor with non-small cell lung cancer whose response to radiotherapy plus ipilimumab could not be evaluated. Some clones in this sample may be carry-over from other donors' samples. Both conserved end residues are part of each CDR3. A D gene is named only where the DNA matches it firmly. Size is stated for part of the rows, as once, few or many counts, or as a class when the clone is expanded.

J,V,size,D,CDR3,DNA
TRBJ2-1,TRBV7-3,-,-,CASSLPGQGSYNEQFF,TGTGCCAGCAGCTTACCCGGTCAGGGGAGCTACAATGAGCAGTTCTTC
TRBJ1-5,TRBV28,once,-,CASSLLRQFPNQPQHF,TGTGCCAGCAGTTTATTGCGGCAGTTTCCTAATCAGCCCCAGCATTTT
TRBJ2-3,TRBV29-1,few,TRBD2,CSVEGLAGGPRGKDTQYF,TGCAGCGTTGAAGGTCTAGCGGGGGGCCCTCGAGGGAAAGATACGCAGTATTTT
TRBJ1-4,TRBV18,once,TRBD1,CASSPLNAGGAGYEKLFF,TGTGCCAGCTCACCCTTGAATGCAGGGGGCGCCGGTTATGAAAAACTGTTTTTT
TRBJ2-1,TRBV5-6,-,-,CASGRGGLYEQFF,TGTGCCAGCGGAAGGGGGGGTCTCTATGAGCAGTTCTTC
TRBJ1-4,TRBV5-1,-,TRBD1,CASSLEPTGGTEKLFF,TGCGCCAGCAGCTTGGAACCGACAGGGGGCACTGAAAAACTGTTTTTT
TRBJ2-1,TRBV5-6,once,-,CASSPTLGIDEQFF,TGTGCCAGCAGCCCTACCCTAGGTATAGATGAGCAGTTCTTC
TRBJ1-5,TRBV15,-,-,CATSSRQGPQHF,TGTGCCACCAGCAGCAGGCAGGGGCCCCAGCATTTT
TRBJ1-1,TRBV2,few,TRBD1,CASSERDRTAFF,TGTGCCAGCAGTGAAAGGGACAGGACAGCTTTCTTT
TRBJ2-3,TRBV6-4,-,TRBD1,CASSGQGDLDTQYF,TGTGCCAGCAGTGGACAGGGGGATCTGGACACGCAGTATTTT
TRBJ2-3,TRBV28,few,TRBD1,CASSIGTGTDTQYF,TGTGCCAGCAGTATTGGGACAGGCACAGATACGCAGTATTTT
TRBJ2-7,TRBV4-2,few,TRBD1,CASSLRQGVAYEQYF,TGTGCCAGCAGCCTGAGACAGGGGGTGGCTTACGAGCAGTACTTC
TRBJ2-2,TRBV7-7,-,-,CASSLLAGSIGELFF,TGTGCTAGCAGCTTACTGGCGGGGAGCATCGGGGAGCTGTTTTTT
TRBJ2-1,TRBV4-1,-,-,CASSQDQGFEQFF,TGCGCCAGCAGCCAAGACCAGGGGTTTGAGCAGTTCTTC
TRBJ1-3,TRBV9,-,TRBD1,CASSVEMGSGQGAGNTIYF,TGTGCCAGCAGCGTAGAAATGGGTTCGGGACAGGGAGCCGGAAACACCATATATTTT
TRBJ2-1,TRBV9,-,-,CASSPGRGSYNEQFF,TGTGCCAGCAGTCCCGGTAGGGGCTCCTACAATGAGCAGTTCTTC
TRBJ2-3,TRBV18,-,TRBD1,CASSPPGQPQEDTQYF,TGTGCCAGCTCACCCCCGGGACAGCCACAAGAGGATACGCAGTATTTT
TRBJ1-1,TRBV18,-,TRBD1,CASSPGTGYMNTEAFF,TGTGCCAGCTCACCCGGGACAGGGTACATGAACACTGAAGCTTTCTTT
TRBJ1-3,TRBV28,few,TRBD1,CASSLTGSGGNTIYF,TGTGCCAGCAGTTTGACAGGGTCAGGTGGAAACACCATATATTTT
TRBJ2-7,TRBV18,-,TRBD1,CASSPPWTGPSYEQYF,TGTGCCAGCTCACCTCCTTGGACAGGGCCTTCTTACGAGCAGTACTTC
TRBJ1-5,TRBV5-1,-,-,CASSLEGGDQPQHF,TGCGCCAGCAGCTTGGAGGGGGGGGACCAGCCCCAGCATTTT
TRBJ2-5,TRBV4-2,-,TRBD2,CASSHAGGSGGETQYF,TGTGCCAGCAGCCACGCGGGGGGTAGCGGGGGGGAGACCCAGTACTTC
TRBJ1-1,TRBV6-5,-,-,CATSRGGTEAFF,TGTGCCACCAGTCGGGGGGGCACTGAAGCTTTCTTT
TRBJ1-2,TRBV7-9,-,TRBD1,CASSRPGQSYGYTF,TGTGCCAGCAGCCGTCCGGGACAGAGCTATGGCTACACCTTC
TRBJ1-4,TRBV10-3,-,-,CANAQTGEKLFF,TGTGCCAATGCCCAAACCGGGGAAAAACTGTTTTTT